The 23 T cell receptor beta chains below come from one sample, sequenced in a study of blood T cell repertoires in COVID-19. This table comes from immunoSEQ multiplex PCR, and its TCRdb copy is limited to in-frame clones, with some not included. The table has roughly 220,000 clones, approximately 85% seen once; the top ten hold 8% to 9%. The sequencing sample was made of peripheral blood. These receptors were collected from a woman aged 80 or older with COVID-19, enrolled during active disease.

The rearrangement joins TRBV5-4 to TRBJ1-1; 8 nucleotides align to TRBD1. This CDR3 region has 15 residues. Looked up from germline, CDR1 is SGHNT and CDR2 is YYREEE (reference sequence). The V gene end was trimmed by 0 bases and the J gene end by 5 bases; junction bases not matched to a gene: 6. The DNA of the CDR3 is TGTGCCAGCAGCTTGGGGTCAGGGGGCTTTACTGAAGCTTTCTTT. Translating gives CASSLGSGGFTEAFF.

J is TRBJ1-1 and V is TRBV7-9; D is undetermined. Germline CDR1 and CDR2: SEHNR and FQNEAQ (reference sequence). This CDR3 contains 15 residues. Trimming removed 5 bases from V and 4 bases from J, with 17 bases in between. CDR3 nucleotide sequence: TGTGCCAGCAGCCTCGCGACTGCTTGGAGCACTGAAGCTTTCTTT. Translating gives CASSLATAWSTEAFF.

The CDR3 DNA is TGTGCCATCGGCAACGGGGTTTTGGGGAGCGGGGAGCTGTTTTTT. Translating it yields CAIGNGVLGSGELFF. The genes are TRBV27 and TRBJ2-2; a possible D gene is TRBD2 (5 bases). Between the trimmed V and J ends, which lost 10 bases and 7 bases, there was a span of 22 bases. From germline, CDR1 is MNHEY and CDR2 SMNVEV (reference sequence). The length of the CDR3 is 15 residues.

V and J are TRBV15 and TRBJ2-3; 10 bases fit TRBD1. Germline loops: CDR1 LNHNV, CDR2 YYDKDF (reference sequence). V lost 3 bases and J lost 0; bases outside the gene matches: 6. This CDR3 region has 17 residues. The CDR3 sequence is CATSRKDRGASTDTQYF. CDR3 coding DNA: TGTGCCACCAGCAGGAAGGACAGGGGGGCTAGCACAGATACGCAGTATTTT.

This clone was observed a few times. V usage is TRBV3-1 (or the pseudogene TRBV3-2) and J usage is TRBJ1-2; TRBD1 might be the D (5 bases). The CDR3 covers 15 residues. With 1 base removed from V and 3 bases from J, the gap between germline ends came to 12 bases. Germline CDR1 and CDR2: LGHDT and YNNKEL (reference sequence). The CDR3 is CASSQAGEGYYGYTF. The CDR3, as DNA: TGTGCCAGCAGCCAAGCGGGGGAGGGGTACTATGGCTACACCTTC.

The V and J genes are TRBV30 and TRBJ1-1, with D perhaps TRBD1 (5 bases). This CDR3 is 14 amino acids long. CDR1 GTSNPN and CDR2 SVGIG come from the germline V gene (reference sequence). Trimming cost V 7 bases and J 0 bases, with 15 bases left between them. The CDR3 sequence: CASHFLQVNTEAFF. In nucleotides, the CDR3 is TGTGCCTCGCACTTTCTACAGGTGAACACTGAAGCTTTCTTT.

The chain employs TRBV28 and TRBJ2-7; D not certain. The CDR3 has 13 residues. The V end lost 8 bases, the J end lost 2 bases, and 13 bases lay between the germline ends. In germline, CDR1 is MDHEN, CDR2 SYDVKM. CDR3 amino acids: CASVEALTYEQYF. Written as DNA, the CDR3 is TGTGCCAGCGTAGAAGCACTCACCTACGAGCAGTACTTC.

The chain is built from TRBV6-5 and TRBJ1-1; TRBD1 matches 9 bases. V was pared by 6 bases and J by 4 bases, with 3 bases of the junction left unmatched. There are 13 residues in the CDR3. The germline CDR1 and CDR2 sequences are MNHEY and SVGAGI. The CDR3 is CASRKQGATEAFF. The CDR3 region has the DNA TGTGCCAGCAGGAAACAGGGGGCCACTGAAGCTTTCTTT.

The chain is built from TRBV15 and TRBJ2-1, with TRBD2 identical over 8 bases. The CDR3 has 15 amino acids. Germline V gives CDR1 LNHNV, CDR2 YYDKDF (reference sequence). The J segment lost 9 bases and the V segment lost 2 bases, leaving 9 bases of the junction unmatched. The CDR3 reads CATSRSGLGGTEQFF. CDR3 sequence (DNA): TGTGCCACCAGCAGATCGGGACTAGGGGGTACTGAGCAGTTCTTC.

This clone was recorded once. The chain joins TRBV18 to TRBJ1-1, with D tentatively TRBD1 (6 bases). Trimming took off 4 bases at V and 2 bases at J, with 20 bases between the two ends. Germline CDR1 reads KGHSH; CDR2 reads LQKENI. The CDR3 length is 17 residues. DNA of the CDR3: TGTGCCAGCTCACTCGTGACAGGCTTACGCTTAAACACTGAAGCTTTCTTT. This codes for CASSLVTGLRLNTEAFF.

This rearrangement joins TRBV15 to TRBJ2-2, with 10 bases identical to TRBD2. Germline V gene sequence: CDR1 LNHNV, CDR2 YYDKDF (reference sequence). The CDR3 contains 16 residues. Losses at the gene ends were 5 bases for V and 3 bases for J; bases not matched to a gene: 6. CDR3 loop: CATSRAGGPDTGELFF. The CDR3 region has the DNA TGTGCCACCAGCCGAGCGGGGGGGCCGGACACCGGGGAGCTGTTTTTT.

This chain uses TRBV5-5 with TRBJ2-7; D might be TRBD2 (6 bases). The ends were cut back, 6 bases at V and 0 bases at J, with 19 bases in the middle. CDR1 is SGHKS and CDR2 is YYEKEE in the germline V gene (reference sequence). The CDR3 totals 16 residues. CDR3 in amino acids: CASTLSSGSSSYEQYF. As DNA, the CDR3 is TGTGCCAGCACCCTTTCAAGCGGGTCGAGCTCCTACGAGCAGTACTTC.

The J gene is TRBJ2-2, the V gene TRBV30; D gene unclear. Deletions cut 3 bases from V and 8 bases from J, with 7 bases between. CDR3 length: 11 amino acids. Germline V gene sequence: CDR1 GTSNPN, CDR2 SVGIG (reference sequence). The CDR3 spells CAWSLRGELFF. The CDR3 DNA reads TGTGCCTGGAGCCTCAGGGGGGAGCTGTTTTTT.

J is TRBJ2-1 and V is TRBV12-3 or TRBV12-4; D might be TRBD1 (6 bases). V was pared by 10 bases and J by 0 bases, with 10 bases between. This CDR3 region has 13 residues. The CDR3 loop reads CAIGTSSYNEQFF. The CDR3, as DNA: TGTGCCATCGGGACAAGCTCCTACAATGAGCAGTTCTTC.

The gene calls are TRBV5-1 and TRBJ1-3; a possible D gene is TRBD1 (6 bases). Germline lookup yields CDR1 SGHRS and CDR2 YFSETQ. This CDR3 contains 16 residues. Trimming cost V 1 base and J 3 bases, with 14 bases left between them. DNA of the CDR3: TGCGCCAGCAGCTTGCAACCAGGGGTAGATGGAAACACCATATATTTT. Translating gives CASSLQPGVDGNTIYF.

This clone was counted only a few times. The chain couples TRBV7-9 to TRBJ1-1; D gene ambiguous. The CDR3 loop spans 13 amino acids. The V and J ends lost 5 bases and 1 base respectively, with 8 bases between them. Germline values: CDR1 SEHNR, CDR2 FQNEAQ (reference sequence). In DNA form, the CDR3 reads TGTGCCAGCAGCCCACGGGGGAACACTGAAGCTTTCTTT. It specifies CASSPRGNTEAFF.

In DNA form, the CDR3 reads TGCGCCAGCAGTGAGAGGAGGGAATGGTCACCCCTCCACTTT. This translates into CASSERREWSPLHF. The chain uses TRBV10-1 and TRBJ1-6; D not resolved. This CDR3 is 14 amino acids long. Looked up from germline, CDR1 is WNHNN and CDR2 is SYGVQD (reference sequence). The germline V and J ends were trimmed by 2 bases and 10 bases, with 12 bases remaining between them.

This rearrangement joins TRBV4-2 to TRBJ2-1, with TRBD2 matching over 8 bases. The CDR3 covers 14 residues. V shed 1 base, J shed 12 bases, and the junction held 8 bases outside the gene matches. Germline V gene lookup returns CDR1 LGHNA and CDR2 YNFKEQ. The CDR3 protein is CASSQANAAGGQFF. The CDR3 bases are TGTGCCAGCAGCCAAGCTAACGCGGCGGGGGGGCAGTTCTTC.

This clone has just one count. The CDR3 nucleotides are TGTGCCAGCAGATCTACAGGGGTTAGCCGGGAAAAACTGTTTTTT. Residues: CASRSTGVSREKLFF. This chain uses TRBV25-1 with TRBJ1-4; 7 bases align to TRBD1. V dropped 6 bases and J dropped 8; count of bases not matched to a gene: 12. CDR3 length: 15 residues. In germline, CDR1 is MGHDK, CDR2 SYGVNS.

This clone has only one observation. Other DNA sequences in the same sample also yield this CDR3. The chain is built from TRBV28 and TRBJ1-2; tentatively, D is TRBD1 (5 bases). V dropped 2 bases and J dropped 1 base, with 8 bases sitting between them. The CDR3 loop spans 14 amino acids. Germline CDR1 MDHEN, CDR2 SYDVKM. The CDR3 nucleotides read TGTGCCAGCAGTTTAACAGGTTATAACTATGGCTACACCTTC. Encoded protein: CASSLTGYNYGYTF.

CDR3 protein: CSVPNNYGYTF. In DNA, the CDR3 is TGCAGTGTCCCCAATAACTATGGCTACACCTTC. J is TRBJ1-2 and V is TRBV20-1; D is uncertain. Germline CDR1 DFQATT, CDR2 SNEGSKA (reference sequence). V was shortened by 7 bases and J by 1 base, with 7 bases between the two germline ends. The CDR3 is made up of 11 amino acids.

The rearrangement links TRBV19 to TRBJ1-1; D gene unclear. Looked up from germline, CDR1 is LNHDA and CDR2 is SQIVND (reference sequence). With 3 bases removed from V and 3 bases from J, the gap between germline ends came to 8 bases. CDR3 length: 13 amino acids. DNA for the CDR3: TGTGCCAGTAGTATTGTCGGAGACACTGAAGCTTTCTTT. Protein: CASSIVGDTEAFF.

CDR3 region: CASSLSGAQETQYF. The CDR3 coding sequence is TGTGCCAGCAGCTTAAGTGGGGCCCAAGAGACCCAGTACTTC. V usage is TRBV7-3 and J usage is TRBJ2-5; TRBD1 is a possible D gene (5 bases). CDR1 is SGHTA and CDR2 is FQGTGA in the germline V gene. V gave up 1 base and J gave up 1 base, with 7 bases separating them. The CDR3 extends over 14 amino acids.